Sequencing of this TCR beta chain was carried out in a study of blood T cells in healthy people across ages. Whole-study findings and limits: CMV infection status of these donors was not known. Older age coincided with a roughly linear decline in TCR beta diversity per million T cells.

Through a sample-barcoded 5' primer and a J-beta primer mix, a second PCR was run for about 6 to 11 cycles. A 12-random-nucleotide template-switch adaptor tagged each cDNA molecule. From the 5' RACE reads, TCRdb called clonotypes with MiXCR, one entry per CDR3 protein. In the table there are over 950,000 distinct CDR3 sequences, roughly 51% of which are singletons. The CDR3 has 16 residues. The V and J ends lost 3 bases and 11 bases respectively, with 25 bases between them. The germline CDR1 and CDR2 sequences are LGHNA and YSLEER. As concerns this clonotype: What it binds is unknown.

The chain uses TRBV4-3 and TRBJ2-5, with D perhaps TRBD1 (6 bases). This clonotype originated in a woman aged 55 to 70 in good health. The sample was blood. CDR3 sequence: CASSQDSLQGSGAQYF. For the CDR3, the DNA is TGCGCCAGCAGCCAGGATTCTTTACAGGGATCAGGTGCGCAGTACTTC.